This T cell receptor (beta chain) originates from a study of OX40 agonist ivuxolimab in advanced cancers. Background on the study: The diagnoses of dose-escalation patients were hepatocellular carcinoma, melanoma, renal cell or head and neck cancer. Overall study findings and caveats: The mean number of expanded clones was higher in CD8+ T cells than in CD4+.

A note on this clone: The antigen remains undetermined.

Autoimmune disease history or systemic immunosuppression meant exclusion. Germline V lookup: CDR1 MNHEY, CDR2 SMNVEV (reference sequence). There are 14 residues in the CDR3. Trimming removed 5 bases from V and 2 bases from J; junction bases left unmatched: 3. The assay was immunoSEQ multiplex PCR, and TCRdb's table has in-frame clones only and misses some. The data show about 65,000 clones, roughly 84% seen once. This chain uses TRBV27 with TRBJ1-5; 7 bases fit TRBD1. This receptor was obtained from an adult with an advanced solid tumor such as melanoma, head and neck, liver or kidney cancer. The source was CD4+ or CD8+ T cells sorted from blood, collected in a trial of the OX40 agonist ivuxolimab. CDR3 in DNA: TGTGCCAGCAGTCGAGGGGGCCGCAATCAGCCCCAGCATTTT. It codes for CASSRGGRNQPQHF.